These 10 T cell receptor beta chains were all obtained from the same sample, sequenced in a study of blood T cell repertoires in COVID-19. The repertoire was sequenced with immunoSEQ multiplex PCR; TCRdb's copy has only in-frame clones and lacks some. Among over 40,000 clones listed, 65% to 90% were seen once. Sequencing was carried out using peripheral blood. Every receptor here comes from a human donor in a cohort sampled during active COVID-19.

The chain combines TRBV12-5 with TRBJ2-7, with 7 bases identical to TRBD2. The J segment lost 2 bases and the V segment lost 2 bases, leaving 9 bases of the junction unmatched. This CDR3 is 16 amino acids long. CDR1 is LGHNT, CDR2 FRNRAP, per germline. CDR3 region: CASGLNGGRVTYEQYF. CDR3 coding DNA: TGTGCTAGTGGTTTGAATGGGGGGAGGGTTACCTACGAGCAGTACTTC. The whole variable domain, filled in from reference TRBV12-5 and TRBJ2-7, reads DARVTQTPRHKVTEMGQEVTMRCQPILGHNTVFWYRQTMMQGLELLAYFRNRAPLDDSGMPKDRFSAEMPDATLATLKIQPSEPRDSAVYFCASGLNGGRVTYEQYFGPGTRLTVT.

The V and J genes are TRBV27 and TRBJ2-2, with D perhaps matching TRBD2 (5 bases). This CDR3 region has 13 residues. The germline V gene encodes CDR1 MNHEY and CDR2 SMNVEV (reference sequence). V lost 4 bases and J 6 bases, leaving 9 bases between the germline ends. As DNA, the CDR3 is TGTGCCAGCAGTTCGGGGAAAGCCGGGGAGCTGTTTTTT. This sequence encodes CASSSGKAGELFF.

The sample holds a few counts of this clone. Other DNA sequences from this sample encode an identical CDR3 as well. V usage is TRBV5-1 and J usage is TRBJ2-3, with TRBD2 matching 12 bases. The CDR3 length is 15 residues. After removal of 4 bases from V and 3 bases from J, the junction contained 3 bases not matched to a gene. Germline-derived CDR1 and CDR2 are SGHRS and YFSETQ. CDR3 residues: CASSPGLAGTDTQYF. CDR3 nucleotides: TGCGCCAGCAGCCCAGGACTAGCGGGGACAGATACGCAGTATTTT.

The chain links TRBV18 to TRBJ1-4, with 9 bases identical to TRBD1. The CDR3 runs to 17 residues. Germline values: CDR1 KGHSH, CDR2 LQKENI. With V trimmed by 3 bases and J by 0 bases, 5 bases remained unmatched. The CDR3 is CASSPGQGEPTNEKLFF. The CDR3 DNA sequence: TGTGCCAGCTCACCGGGACAGGGCGAACCAACTAATGAAAAACTGTTTTTT.

The chain couples TRBV7-2 to TRBJ2-7, with 9 nucleotides matching TRBD2. The CDR3 covers 19 residues. V shed 5 bases, J shed 3 bases, and the junction held 20 bases outside the gene matches. Germline V gene sequence: CDR1 SGHTA, CDR2 FQGNSA. The CDR3: CASSNGALAGSYSFYEQYF. DNA of the CDR3: TGTGCCAGCAGCAACGGGGCCCTAGCGGGGTCATACTCCTTCTACGAGCAGTACTTC.

This sequence joins TRBV7-2 and TRBJ2-5, with 10 bases matching TRBD1. Looked up from germline, CDR1 is SGHTA and CDR2 is FQGNSA. V was clipped by 1 base and J by 5 bases; unmatched bases: 10. This CDR3 is 17 amino acids long. The DNA of the CDR3 is TGTGCCAGCAGCTTAGGTTGGGGACAGGGGATCAGGGAGACCCAGTACTTC. It translates to CASSLGWGQGIRETQYF.

This chain uses TRBV5-1 with TRBJ2-3; D is possibly TRBD2 (5 bases). Germline CDR1 and CDR2: SGHRS and YFSETQ. Trimming shortened V by 3 bases and J by 3 bases, and 8 bases separated the two germline ends. The CDR3 runs to 13 residues. Written as DNA, the CDR3 is TGCGCCAGCAGCTGGACTGGTACAGATACGCAGTATTTT. Protein product: CASSWTGTDTQYF.

CDR3 sequence reads: CASSERGGLETQYF. In DNA form, the CDR3 reads TGCGCCAGCAGCGAGAGGGGAGGTTTGGAGACCCAGTACTTC. This rearrangement joins TRBV10-1 to TRBJ2-5; D might be TRBD2 (6 bases). The ends were cut back, 6 bases at V and 5 bases at J, with 16 bases in the middle. CDR3 size: 14 residues. Germline lookup yields CDR1 WNHNN and CDR2 SYGVQD (reference sequence).

The gene calls are TRBV4-2 and TRBJ2-2; 12 positions agree with TRBD2. The germline V gene has CDR1 LGHNA and CDR2 YNFKEQ. The V gene end was trimmed by 6 bases and the J gene end by 6 bases; junction bases not matched to a gene: 17. There are 19 residues in the CDR3. CDR3: CASSPRLLAGGGGAGELFF. The CDR3 DNA sequence: TGTGCCAGCAGTCCAAGATTGCTAGCGGGAGGGGGCGGGGCCGGGGAGCTGTTTTTT.

This chain connects TRBV11-3 to TRBJ2-1; 9 bases are shared with TRBD2. J lost 2 bases, V lost 3 bases, and 5 bases had no gene match. The CDR3 length is 16 residues. CDR1 and CDR2 (germline): SGHNT, YENEEA. The CDR3 nucleotides read TGTGCCAGCAGCTTTAGCGGGAGATCCCCCTACAATGAGCAGTTCTTC. Translating gives CASSFSGRSPYNEQFF. The full variable domain, its missing parts supplied by reference TRBV11-3 and TRBJ2-1, is EAGVVQSPRYKIIEKKQPVAFWCNPISGHNTLYWYLQNLGQGPELLIRYENEEAVDDSQLPKDRFSAERLKGVDSTLKIQPAELGDSAVYLCASSFSGRSPYNEQFFGPGTRLTVL.